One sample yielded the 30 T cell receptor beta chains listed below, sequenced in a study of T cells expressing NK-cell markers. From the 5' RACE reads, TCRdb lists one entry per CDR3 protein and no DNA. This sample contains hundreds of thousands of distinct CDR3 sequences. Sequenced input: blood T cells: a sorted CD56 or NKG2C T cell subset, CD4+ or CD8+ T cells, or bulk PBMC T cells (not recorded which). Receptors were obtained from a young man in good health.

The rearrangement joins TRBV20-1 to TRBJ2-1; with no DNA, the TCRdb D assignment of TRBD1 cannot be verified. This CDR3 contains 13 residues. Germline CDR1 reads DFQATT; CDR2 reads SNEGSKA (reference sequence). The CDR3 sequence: CSARRMGGDIQFF.

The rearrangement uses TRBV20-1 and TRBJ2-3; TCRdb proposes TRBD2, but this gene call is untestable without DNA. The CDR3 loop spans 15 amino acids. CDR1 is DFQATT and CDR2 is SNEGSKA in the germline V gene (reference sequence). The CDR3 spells CSARLSGRLTDTQYF.

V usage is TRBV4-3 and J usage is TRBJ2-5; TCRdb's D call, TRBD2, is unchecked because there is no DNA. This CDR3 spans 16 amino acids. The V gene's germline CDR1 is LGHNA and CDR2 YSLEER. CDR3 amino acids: CASSQDGLAGEETQYF.

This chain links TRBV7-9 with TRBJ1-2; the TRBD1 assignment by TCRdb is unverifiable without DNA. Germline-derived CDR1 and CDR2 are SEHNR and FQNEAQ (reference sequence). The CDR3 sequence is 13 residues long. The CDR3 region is CASSHGGGDGYTF. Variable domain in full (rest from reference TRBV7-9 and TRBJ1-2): DTGVSQNPRHKITKRGQNVTFRCDPISEHNRLYWYRQTLGQGPEFLTYFQNEAQLEKSRLLSDRFSAERPKGSFSTLEIQRTEQGDSAMYLCASSHGGGDGYTFGSGTRLTVV.

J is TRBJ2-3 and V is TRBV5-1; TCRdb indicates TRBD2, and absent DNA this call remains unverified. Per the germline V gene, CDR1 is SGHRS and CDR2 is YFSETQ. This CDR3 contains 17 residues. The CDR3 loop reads CASSPEPGLAGTDTQYF.

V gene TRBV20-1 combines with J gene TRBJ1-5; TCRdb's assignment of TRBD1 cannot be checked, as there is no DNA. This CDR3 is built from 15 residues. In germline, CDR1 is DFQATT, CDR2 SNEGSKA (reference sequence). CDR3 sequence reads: CSAPRQGVSNQPQHF.

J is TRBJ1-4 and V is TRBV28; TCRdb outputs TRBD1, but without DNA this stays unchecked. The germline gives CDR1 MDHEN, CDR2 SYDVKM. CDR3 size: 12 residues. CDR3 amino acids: CAAGTRNEKLFF.

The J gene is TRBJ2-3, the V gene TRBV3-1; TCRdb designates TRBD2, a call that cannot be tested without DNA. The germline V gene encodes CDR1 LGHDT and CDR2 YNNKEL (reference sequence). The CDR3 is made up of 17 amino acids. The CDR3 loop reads CASSQALLAGAGDTQYF.

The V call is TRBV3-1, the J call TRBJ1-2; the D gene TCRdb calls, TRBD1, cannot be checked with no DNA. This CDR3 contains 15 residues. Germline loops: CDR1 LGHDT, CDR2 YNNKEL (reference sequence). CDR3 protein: CASSQGTGTLGGYTF.

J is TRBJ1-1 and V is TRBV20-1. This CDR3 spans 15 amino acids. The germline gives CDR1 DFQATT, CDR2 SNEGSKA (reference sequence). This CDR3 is CSASGPPVGNTEAFF.

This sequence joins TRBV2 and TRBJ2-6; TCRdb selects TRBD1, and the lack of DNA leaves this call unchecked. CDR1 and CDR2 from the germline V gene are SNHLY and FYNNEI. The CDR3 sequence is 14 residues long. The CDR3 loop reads CASKVASGANVLTF. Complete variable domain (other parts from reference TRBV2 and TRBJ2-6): EPEVTQTPSHQVTQMGQEVILRCVPISNHLYFYWYRQILGQKVEFLVSFYNNEISEKSEIFDDQFSVERPDGSNFTLKIRSTKLEDSAMYFCASKVASGANVLTFGAGSRLTVL.

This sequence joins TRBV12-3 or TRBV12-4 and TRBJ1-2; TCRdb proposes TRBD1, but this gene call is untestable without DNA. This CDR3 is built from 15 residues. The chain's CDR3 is CASSLRRGANYGYTF.

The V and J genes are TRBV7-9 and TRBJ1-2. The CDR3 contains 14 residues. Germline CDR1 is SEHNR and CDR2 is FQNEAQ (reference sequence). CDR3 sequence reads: CASSSQTPNYGYTF.

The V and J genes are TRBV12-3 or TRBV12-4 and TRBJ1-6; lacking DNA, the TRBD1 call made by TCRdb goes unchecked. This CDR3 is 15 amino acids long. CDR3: CASSLVQGAASPLHF.

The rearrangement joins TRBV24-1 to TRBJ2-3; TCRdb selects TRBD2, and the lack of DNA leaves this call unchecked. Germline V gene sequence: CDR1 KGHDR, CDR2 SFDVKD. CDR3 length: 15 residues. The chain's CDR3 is CATSDALVGTDTQYF.

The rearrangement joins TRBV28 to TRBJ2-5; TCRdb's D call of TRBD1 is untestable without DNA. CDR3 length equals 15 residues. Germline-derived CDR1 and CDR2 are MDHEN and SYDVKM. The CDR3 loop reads CASSSTGTHQETQYF.

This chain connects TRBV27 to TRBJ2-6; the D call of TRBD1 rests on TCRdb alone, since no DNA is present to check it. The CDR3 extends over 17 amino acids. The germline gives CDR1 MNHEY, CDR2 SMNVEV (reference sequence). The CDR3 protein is CASSLAGGLSGANVLTF.

CDR3 residues: CATSEARERYYNEQFF. V is TRBV24-1 and J is TRBJ2-1; TCRdb selects TRBD2, and the lack of DNA leaves this call unchecked. Germline V gene sequence: CDR1 KGHDR, CDR2 SFDVKD. This CDR3 region has 16 residues.

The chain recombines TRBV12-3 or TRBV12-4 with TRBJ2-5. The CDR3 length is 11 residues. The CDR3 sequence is CASSLYETQYF.

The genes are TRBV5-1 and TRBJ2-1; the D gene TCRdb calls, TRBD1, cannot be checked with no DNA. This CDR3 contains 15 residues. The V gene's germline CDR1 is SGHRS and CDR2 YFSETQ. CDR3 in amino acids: CASSLGDRKVNEQFF.

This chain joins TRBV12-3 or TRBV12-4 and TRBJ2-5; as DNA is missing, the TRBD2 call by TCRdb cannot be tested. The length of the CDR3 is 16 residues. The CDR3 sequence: CASSHLIRGLKETQYF.

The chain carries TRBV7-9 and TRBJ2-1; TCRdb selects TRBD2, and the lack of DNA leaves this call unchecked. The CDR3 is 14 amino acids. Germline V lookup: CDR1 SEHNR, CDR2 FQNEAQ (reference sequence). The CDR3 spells CASSFTSGNNEQFF.

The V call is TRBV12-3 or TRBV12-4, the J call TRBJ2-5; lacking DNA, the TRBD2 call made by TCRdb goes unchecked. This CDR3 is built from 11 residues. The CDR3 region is CASSNGRAQYF.

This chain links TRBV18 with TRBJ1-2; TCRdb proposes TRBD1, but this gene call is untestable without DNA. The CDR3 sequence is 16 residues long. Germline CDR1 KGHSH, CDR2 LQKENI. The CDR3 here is CASSPLSVPGGYGYTF.

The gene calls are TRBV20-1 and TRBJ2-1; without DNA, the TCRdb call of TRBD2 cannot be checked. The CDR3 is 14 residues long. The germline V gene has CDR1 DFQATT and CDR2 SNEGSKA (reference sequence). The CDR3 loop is CSATKGLPYNEQFF.

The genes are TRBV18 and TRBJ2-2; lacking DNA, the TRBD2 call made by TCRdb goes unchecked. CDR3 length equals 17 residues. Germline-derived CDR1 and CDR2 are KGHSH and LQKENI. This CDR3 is CASSPRVAGTNTGELFF.

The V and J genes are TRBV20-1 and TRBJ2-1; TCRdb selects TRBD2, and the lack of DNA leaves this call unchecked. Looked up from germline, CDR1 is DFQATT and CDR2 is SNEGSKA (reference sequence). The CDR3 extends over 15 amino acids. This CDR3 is CSAESGTGKEREQFF.

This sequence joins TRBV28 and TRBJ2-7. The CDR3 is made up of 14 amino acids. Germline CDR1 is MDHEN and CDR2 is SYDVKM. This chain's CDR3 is CASSLHGSAYEQYF. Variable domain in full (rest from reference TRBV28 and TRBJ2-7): DVKVTQSSRYLVKRTGEKVFLECVQDMDHENMFWYRQDPGLGLRLIYFSYDVKMKEKGDIPEGYSVSREKKERFSLILESASTNQTSMYLCASSLHGSAYEQYFGPGTRLTVT.

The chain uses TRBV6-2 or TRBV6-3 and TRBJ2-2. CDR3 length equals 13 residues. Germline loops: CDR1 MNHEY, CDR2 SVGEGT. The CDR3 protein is CASSPSSKGELFF.

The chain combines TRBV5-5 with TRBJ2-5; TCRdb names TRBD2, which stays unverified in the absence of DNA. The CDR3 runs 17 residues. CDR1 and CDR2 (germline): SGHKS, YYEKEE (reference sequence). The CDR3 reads CASSFRISAGTQETQYF.